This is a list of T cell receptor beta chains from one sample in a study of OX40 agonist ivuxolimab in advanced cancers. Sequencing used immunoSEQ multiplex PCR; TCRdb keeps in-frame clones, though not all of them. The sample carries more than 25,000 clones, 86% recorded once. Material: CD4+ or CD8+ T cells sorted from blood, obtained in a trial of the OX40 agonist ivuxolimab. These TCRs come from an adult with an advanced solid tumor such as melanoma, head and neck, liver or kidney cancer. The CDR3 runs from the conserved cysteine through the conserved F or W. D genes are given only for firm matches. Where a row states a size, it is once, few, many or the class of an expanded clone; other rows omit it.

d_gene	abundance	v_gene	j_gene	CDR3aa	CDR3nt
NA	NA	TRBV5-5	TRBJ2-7	CASSLVTTYEQYF	TGTGCCAGCAGCTTGGTTACAACCTACGAGCAGTACTTC
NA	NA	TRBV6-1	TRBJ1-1	CASSPRNTEAFF	TGTGCCAGCAGCCCAAGGAACACTGAAGCTTTCTTT
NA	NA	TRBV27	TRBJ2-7	CASASPGRGLYEQYF	TGTGCCAGCGCTTCCCCGGGGAGGGGGCTCTACGAGCAGTACTTC
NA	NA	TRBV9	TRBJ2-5	CASSVGGAGETQYF	TGTGCCAGCAGCGTAGGGGGGGCTGGGGAGACCCAGTACTTC
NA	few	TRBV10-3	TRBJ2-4	CAISESLALGDIQYF	TGTGCCATCAGTGAGTCGCTAGCCCTGGGAGACATTCAGTACTTC
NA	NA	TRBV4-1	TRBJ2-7	CASSQGRRDEQYF	TGCGCCAGCAGCCAAGGACGGAGGGACGAGCAGTACTTC
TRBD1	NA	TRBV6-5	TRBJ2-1	CASSYYQGAHEQFF	TGTGCCAGCAGTTACTATCAGGGGGCGCATGAGCAGTTCTTC
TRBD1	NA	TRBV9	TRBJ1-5	CASSATGDPYQPQHF	TGTGCCAGCAGCGCTACAGGGGACCCCTATCAGCCCCAGCATTTT
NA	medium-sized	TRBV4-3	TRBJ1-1	CASSQAGNTEAFF	TGCGCCAGCAGCCAAGCAGGGAACACTGAAGCTTTCTTT
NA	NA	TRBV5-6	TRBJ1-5	CASSFAGQPQHF	TGTGCCAGCAGCTTTGCGGGTCAGCCCCAGCATTTT
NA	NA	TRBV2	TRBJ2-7	CASTFYGADSYEQYF	TGTGCCAGCACCTTTTACGGGGCGGACTCCTACGAGCAGTACTTC
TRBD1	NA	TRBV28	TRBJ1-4	CASSTQRTGGVEKLFF	TGTGCCAGCAGTACGCAAAGGACAGGGGGGGTTGAAAAACTGTTTTTT
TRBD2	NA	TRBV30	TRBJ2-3	CAWSLAGGPTDTQYF	TGTGCCTGGAGCTTAGCGGGAGGGCCCACAGATACGCAGTATTTT
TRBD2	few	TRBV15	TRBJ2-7	CATSRAASGVEQYF	TGTGCCACCAGCAGAGCGGCTAGCGGAGTGGAGCAGTACTTC
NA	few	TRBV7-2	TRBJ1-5	CASSLPFWDQPQHF	TGTGCCAGCAGCTTACCGTTTTGGGATCAGCCCCAGCATTTT